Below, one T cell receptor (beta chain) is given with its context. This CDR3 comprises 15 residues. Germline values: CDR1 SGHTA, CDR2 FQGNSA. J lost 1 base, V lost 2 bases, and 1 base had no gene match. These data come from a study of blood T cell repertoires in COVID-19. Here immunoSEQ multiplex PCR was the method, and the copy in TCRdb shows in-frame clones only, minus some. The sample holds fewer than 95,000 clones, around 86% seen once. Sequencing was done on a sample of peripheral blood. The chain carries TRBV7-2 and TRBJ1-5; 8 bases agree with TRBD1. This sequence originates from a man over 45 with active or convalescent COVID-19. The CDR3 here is CASSLTGGSNQPQHF. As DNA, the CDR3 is TGTGCCAGCAGCTTAACAGGGGGGAGCAATCAGCCCCAGCATTTT.